These 20 T cell receptor beta chains were all obtained from the same sample, sequenced in a study of T cells after posttransplantation cyclophosphamide. Some clones are missing from TCRdb's copy, which holds only in-frame ones; the method was immunoSEQ multiplex PCR. In the table there are some 49,000 clones, around 94% of which are singletons. Sequenced sample: PBMCs. The receptor set was obtained from a woman between 45 and 60 years old in good health and a related stem cell transplant donor.

This rearrangement joins TRBV5-5 to TRBJ2-3, with 9 bases fitting TRBD2. The CDR3 runs to 15 residues. With V trimmed by 0 bases and J by 4 bases, 3 bases remained unmatched. CDR1 and CDR2 from the germline V gene are SGHKS and YYEKEE (reference sequence). In DNA form, the CDR3 reads TGTGCCAGCAGCTTGGGGCGGGGGGGCTCAGATACGCAGTATTTT. Translating gives CASSLGRGGSDTQYF.

V usage is TRBV19 and J usage is TRBJ2-7, with 8 bases that match TRBD1. Germline V CDR1 and CDR2: LNHDA, SQIVND (reference sequence). CDR3 length equals 15 residues. The V gene end was trimmed by 6 bases and the J gene end by 3 bases; junction bases not matched to a gene: 10. The CDR3 loop is CASRRPGQEDYEQYF. As DNA, the CDR3 is TGTGCCAGTAGACGCCCGGGACAGGAAGACTACGAGCAGTACTTC.

The rearrangement joins TRBV13 to TRBJ2-2; 15 bases line up with TRBD2. CDR1 and CDR2 (germline): PRHDT, FYEKMQ (reference sequence). After removal of 3 bases from V and 3 bases from J, the junction contained 5 bases not matched to a gene. The CDR3 contains 18 residues. The CDR3 loop reads CASSLGLAGGGDTGELFF. DNA of the CDR3: TGTGCCAGCAGCTTGGGACTAGCGGGAGGCGGGGACACCGGGGAGCTGTTTTTT.

The genes are TRBV5-4 and TRBJ1-1; the D gene is possibly TRBD1 (5 bases). Germline V gene sequence: CDR1 SGHNT, CDR2 YYREEE (reference sequence). The CDR3 extends over 13 amino acids. V was pared by 5 bases and J by 6 bases, with 14 bases between. CDR3: CASSLGGSAEAFF. In DNA form, the CDR3 reads TGTGCCAGCAGTCTGGGGGGTAGCGCTGAAGCTTTCTTT. The variable domain in full, with the rest retrieved from reference TRBV5-4 and TRBJ1-1, is ETGVTQSPTHLIKTRGQQVTLRCSSQSGHNTVSWYQQALGQGPQFIFQYYREEENGRGNFPPRFSGLQFPNYSSELNVNALELDDSALYLCASSLGGSAEAFFGQGTRLTVV.

CDR3 nucleotide sequence: TGCGCCAGCAGCTTGTATGGCGGCGCCCAAGAGACCCAGTACTTC. It codes for CASSLYGGAQETQYF. V gene TRBV5-1 combines with J gene TRBJ2-5; the D is unclear. Germline assignment: CDR1 SGHRS and CDR2 YFSETQ. Trimming left V 1 base short and J 1 base short, with 11 bases between. The CDR3 is made up of 15 amino acids.

The chain joins TRBV6-6 to TRBJ2-1; D might be TRBD1 (6 bases). The V gene's germline CDR1 is MNHNY and CDR2 SVGAGI (reference sequence). Trimming pared 2 bases from V and 7 bases from J, leaving 15 bases between. The CDR3 sequence is 15 residues long. The CDR3 nucleotides read TGTGCCAGCAGTTACAGGGGGTCCATTGGGAATGAGCAGTTCTTC. Translating gives CASSYRGSIGNEQFF.

The chain is built from TRBV27 and TRBJ1-6; no firm D call. Trimming removed 6 bases from V and 9 bases from J, with 12 bases in between. CDR1 is MNHEY, CDR2 SMNVEV, per germline (reference sequence). The CDR3 has 13 residues. The DNA of the CDR3 is TGTGCCAGCAGCAGTAGCACGGGTTCACCCCTCCACTTT. It yields the protein CASSSSTGSPLHF.

The V gene is TRBV18, the J gene TRBJ2-7; D perhaps matches TRBD1 (5 bases). Germline V gene lookup returns CDR1 KGHSH and CDR2 LQKENI. The CDR3 length is 12 residues. Trimming shortened V by 5 bases and J by 7 bases, and 12 bases separated the two germline ends. The CDR3 DNA follows: TGTGCCAGCTCATCAGGGCCCTTAGAGCAGTACTTC. As protein: CASSSGPLEQYF.

The chain links TRBV7-8 to TRBJ1-4; 11 nucleotides agree with TRBD1. CDR1 SGHVS and CDR2 FQNEAQ come from the germline V gene. The CDR3 is made up of 14 amino acids. With V trimmed by 1 base and J by 8 bases, 0 bases remained unmatched. CDR3 loop: CASSLGTGGEKLFF. The CDR3 DNA follows: TGTGCCAGCAGCTTAGGGACAGGGGGCGAAAAACTGTTTTTT. Variable domain in full (rest from reference TRBV7-8 and TRBJ1-4): GAGVSQSPRYKVAKRGQDVALRCDPISGHVSLFWYQQALGQGPEFLTYFQNEAQLDKSGLPSDRFFAERPEGSVSTLKIQRTQQEDSAVYLCASSLGTGGEKLFFGSGTQLSVL.

This sequence joins TRBV10-3 and TRBJ1-1, with TRBD1 identical over 7 bases. V shed 6 bases and J 1 base; nucleotides not matched to a gene: 5. CDR3 length: 14 amino acids. Germline V lookup: CDR1 ENHRY, CDR2 SYGVKD. The CDR3 region is CAIRRDSENTEAFF. In DNA, the CDR3 is TGTGCCATCAGGAGGGACAGCGAGAACACTGAAGCTTTCTTT.

The chain joins TRBV7-3 to TRBJ1-1; a possible D gene is TRBD1 (5 bases). The CDR3 contains 12 residues. Germline V gene sequence: CDR1 SGHTA, CDR2 FQGTGA. The V end was cut by 5 bases, the J end by 11 bases, with 15 bases between. The CDR3 DNA sequence: TGTGCCAGCAGCGGGTCCGGACAAACGGCTTTCTTT. The encoded protein is CASSGSGQTAFF.

This clone was recorded only once. The rearrangement uses TRBV19 and TRBJ1-1, with TRBD1 identical over 9 bases. V was clipped by 8 bases and J by 5 bases; unmatched bases: 15. CDR1 is LNHDA, CDR2 SQIVND, per germline (reference sequence). The CDR3 totals 16 residues. CDR3 sequence reads: CASSDRGARVRTEAFF. The CDR3 DNA reads TGTGCCAGTTCTGACAGGGGGGCAAGAGTAAGGACTGAAGCTTTCTTT.

The chain is built from TRBV19 and TRBJ1-2; no definite D call. The CDR3 is made up of 13 amino acids. Per germline, CDR1 LNHDA and CDR2 SQIVND (reference sequence). V was trimmed by 4 bases and J by 0 bases, leaving 6 bases between them. As DNA, the CDR3 is TGTGCCAGTAGTACAGGCCCTAACTATGGCTACACCTTC. As protein: CASSTGPNYGYTF.

CDR3 coding DNA: TGTGCCAGCAGCTTAGTTACTAGCGGGGGGGCGAGTACAGATACGCAGTATTTT. Protein sequence: CASSLVTSGGASTDTQYF. V gene TRBV7-2 combines with J gene TRBJ2-3, with 13 bases matching TRBD2. This CDR3 contains 18 residues. The germline V gene encodes CDR1 SGHTA and CDR2 FQGNSA. Trimming took 1 base from V and 3 from J; bases not matched to a gene: 7.

In its sample, this clone was seen once. The V and J genes are TRBV6-6 and TRBJ2-5; 9 nucleotides align to TRBD1. CDR1 is MNHNY and CDR2 is SVGAGI in the germline V gene (reference sequence). V was pared by 8 bases and J by 2 bases, with 9 bases of the junction left unmatched. The CDR3 totals 15 residues. CDR3 in amino acids: CASRGQGTPQETQYF. Here the CDR3 DNA reads TGTGCCAGCCGGGGACAGGGAACCCCACAAGAGACCCAGTACTTC.

Here the CDR3 DNA reads TGTGCCAGCAGCTCCGGACTAGCGGAAGGCGAGCAGTACTTC. Translation: CASSSGLAEGEQYF. This chain joins TRBV11-3 and TRBJ2-7; TRBD2 aligns across 10 bases. V lost 4 bases, J lost 6 bases, and 6 bases stayed unmatched. The CDR3 covers 14 residues. The germline CDR1 and CDR2 sequences are SGHNT and YENEEA.

V is TRBV30 and J is TRBJ1-4, with a possible D match to TRBD1 (6 bases). The length of the CDR3 is 14 residues. The V gene lost 0 bases and the J gene lost 3 bases, with 8 bases spanning the gap. Germline CDR1 reads GTSNPN; CDR2 reads SVGIG (reference sequence). The CDR3 loop is CAWSVKGANEKLFF. In nucleotides, the CDR3 is TGTGCCTGGAGTGTAAAGGGGGCTAATGAAAAACTGTTTTTT.

This CDR3 reads CATQLAGSTDTQYF. The CDR3 DNA follows: TGTGCCACCCAACTAGCGGGCAGCACAGATACGCAGTATTTT. The rearrangement links TRBV2 to TRBJ2-3, with 9 bases identical to TRBD2. Germline CDR1 and CDR2: SNHLY and FYNNEI. CDR3 size: 14 residues. V lost 10 bases to trimming and J lost 0 bases; unmatched junction nucleotides: 5. The full variable domain, its missing parts supplied by reference TRBV2 and TRBJ2-3, is EPEVTQTPSHQVTQMGQEVILRCVPISNHLYFYWYRQILGQKVEFLVSFYNNEISEKSEIFDDQFSVERPDGSNFTLKIRSTKLEDSAMYFCATQLAGSTDTQYFGPGTRLTVL.

In its sample, this clone was seen once. V and J are TRBV27 and TRBJ2-1; TRBD1 aligns across 7 bases. V gave up 3 bases and J gave up 6 bases; unmatched junction bases: 2. The CDR3 has 13 amino acids. Germline V gene sequence: CDR1 MNHEY, CDR2 SMNVEV (reference sequence). The CDR3 sequence is CASSLTGSNEQFF. The CDR3 DNA reads TGTGCCAGCAGTTTGACAGGGAGCAATGAGCAGTTCTTC.

The chain carries TRBV4-2 and TRBJ2-7, with 9 nucleotides matching TRBD2. The V gene's germline CDR1 is LGHNA and CDR2 YNFKEQ. The CDR3 runs 15 residues. The junction had 3 bases not matched to a gene; V was cut back by 0 bases and J by 3 bases. CDR3 DNA: TGTGCCAGCAGCCAAGATGCGGGGGGGGGCTACGAGCAGTACTTC. Translated: CASSQDAGGGYEQYF.